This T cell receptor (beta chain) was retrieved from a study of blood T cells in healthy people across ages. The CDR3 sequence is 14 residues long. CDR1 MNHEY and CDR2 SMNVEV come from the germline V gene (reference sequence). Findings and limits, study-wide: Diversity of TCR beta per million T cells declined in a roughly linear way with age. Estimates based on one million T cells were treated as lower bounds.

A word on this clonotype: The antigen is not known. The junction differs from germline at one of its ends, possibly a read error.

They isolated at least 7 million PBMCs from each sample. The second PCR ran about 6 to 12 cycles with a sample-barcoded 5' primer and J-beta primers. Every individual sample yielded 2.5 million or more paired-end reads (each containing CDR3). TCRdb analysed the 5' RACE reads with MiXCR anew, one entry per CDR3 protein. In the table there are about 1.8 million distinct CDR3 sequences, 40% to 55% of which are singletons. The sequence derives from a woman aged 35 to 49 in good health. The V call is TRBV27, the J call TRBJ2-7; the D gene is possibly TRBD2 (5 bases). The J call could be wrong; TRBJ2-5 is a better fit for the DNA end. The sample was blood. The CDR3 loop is CANSTGPGRETQYF. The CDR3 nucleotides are TGTGCCAACAGTACCGGGCCGGGAAGGGAGACCCAGTACTTC.